This T cell receptor beta chain emerged from a study of Ad26.COV2.S vaccination and SARS-CoV-2 variants. Across the whole study: Doses of Ad26.COV2.S were injected into muscle once or twice, 56 days apart.

Stated treatment: roughly 19 received Ad26.COV2.S at low or high dose, single or two shots; about 5 received placebo; per-sample allocation not given. Collection of the samples took place on day 63 after the first injection of vaccine or placebo. Details on this clone: Its cognate antigen is unknown.

CDR1 is SGHRS, CDR2 YFSETQ, per germline. The CDR3 consists of 16 residues. The trim removed 0 bases at V and 4 bases at J, leaving 6 bases unmatched. Study results and limitations: Quantification of TCR breadth and depth may have yielded underestimates of total T cell responses. CD8+ and CD4+ T cells specific for spike reportedly responded with substantial breadth after vaccination.

TCRdb keeps only in-frame clones here, not all; method: immunoSEQ multiplex PCR. The table includes approximately 410,000 clones, 92% detected once. The sequencing used peripheral blood, collected in a trial of Ad26.COV2.S vaccine versus placebo. The chain has TRBV5-1 and TRBJ2-3, with 9 bases that match TRBD2. This receptor was obtained from a person aged 18-65 years who received the Ad26.COV2.S COVID-19 vaccine or a placebo. The CDR3 DNA reads as TGCGCCAGCAGCTTGGAGGGCGGGGGGGCCCCAGATACGCAGTATTTT. This sequence encodes CASSLEGGGAPDTQYF.